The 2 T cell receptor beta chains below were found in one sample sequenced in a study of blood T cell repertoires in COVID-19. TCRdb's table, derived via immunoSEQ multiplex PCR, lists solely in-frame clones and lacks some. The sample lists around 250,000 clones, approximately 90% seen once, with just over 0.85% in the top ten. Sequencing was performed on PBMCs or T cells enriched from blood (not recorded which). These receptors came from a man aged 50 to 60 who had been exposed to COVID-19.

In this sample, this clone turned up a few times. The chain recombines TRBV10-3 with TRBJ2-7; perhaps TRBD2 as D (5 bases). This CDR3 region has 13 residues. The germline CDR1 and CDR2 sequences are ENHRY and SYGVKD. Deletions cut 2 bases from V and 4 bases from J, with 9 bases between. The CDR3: CAISETGGYEQYV. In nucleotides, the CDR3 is TGTGCCATCAGTGAGACCGGAGGTTACGAGCAGTACGTC.

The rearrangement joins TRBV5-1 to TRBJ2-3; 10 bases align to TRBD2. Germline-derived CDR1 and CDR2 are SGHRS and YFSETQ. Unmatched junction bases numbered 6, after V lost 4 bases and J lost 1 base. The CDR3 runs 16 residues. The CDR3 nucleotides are TGCGCCAGCAGCCGAAAAACTAGCGGGGGCACAGATACGCAGTATTTT. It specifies CASSRKTSGGTDTQYF.